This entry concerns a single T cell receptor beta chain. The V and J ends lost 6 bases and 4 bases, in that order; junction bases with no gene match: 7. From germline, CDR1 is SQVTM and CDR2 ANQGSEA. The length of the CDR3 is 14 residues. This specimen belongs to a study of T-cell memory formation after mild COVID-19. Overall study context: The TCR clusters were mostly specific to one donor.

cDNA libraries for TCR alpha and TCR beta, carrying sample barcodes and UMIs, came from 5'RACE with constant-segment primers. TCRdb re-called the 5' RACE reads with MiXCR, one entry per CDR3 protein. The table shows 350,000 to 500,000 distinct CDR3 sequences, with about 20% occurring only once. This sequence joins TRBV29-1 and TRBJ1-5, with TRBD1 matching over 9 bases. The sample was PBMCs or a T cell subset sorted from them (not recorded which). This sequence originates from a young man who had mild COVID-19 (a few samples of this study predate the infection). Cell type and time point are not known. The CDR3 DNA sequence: TGCAGCGTGGTATGGGACAGGGAAAATCAGCCCCAGCATTTT. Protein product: CSVVWDRENQPQHF.